The 11 T cell receptor beta chains presented below share a single source sample, sequenced in a study of T cells in Graves' hyperthyroidism and ophthalmopathy. RNA transcripts gave rise to amplified TCR beta CDR3 regions. During a first-round RT-PCR of the TCR CDR3, the HTBI primer set was used. TCRdb re-called the multiplex PCR reads through MiXCR, storing one row per CDR3 protein. Counted here are some 250,000 distinct CDR3 sequences, 13% to 15% occurring once; the ten biggest clones make up 10% to 15%. The sequenced material came from blood. These receptor sequences come from a woman in her forties with Graves' hyperthyroidism that later progressed to Graves' ophthalmopathy.

This clonotype was detected only a few times. The rearrangement joins TRBV4-2 to TRBJ1-6; no firm D call. In germline, CDR1 is LGHNA, CDR2 YNFKEQ. The length of the CDR3 is 13 residues. V was trimmed by 3 bases and J by 5 bases, leaving 5 bases between them. The DNA of the CDR3 is TGTGCCAGCAGCCATCGGGATAATTCACCCCTCCACTTT. Amino acid sequence: CASSHRDNSPLHF.

The chain has TRBV12-3 or TRBV12-4 and TRBJ2-1; 8 bases fit TRBD2. The CDR3 is made up of 16 amino acids. J was trimmed by 5 bases and V by 5 bases; bases with no gene match: 11. The CDR3 DNA is TGTGCCAGCAGTCCGAATGTGGGACTAGTTGACAATGAGCAGTTCTTC. This codes for CASSPNVGLVDNEQFF.

This clonotype appeared many times. The rearrangement joins TRBV6-2 or TRBV6-3 to TRBJ2-7; D is unclear. Germline-derived CDR1 and CDR2 are MNHEY and SVGEGT. CDR3 length equals 14 residues. Between the trimmed V and J ends, which lost 6 bases and 1 base, there was a span of 13 bases. The CDR3 loop reads CASSHPDGSYEQYF. The CDR3 DNA follows: TGTGCCAGCAGCCACCCGGACGGATCCTACGAGCAGTACTTC.

The sample holds many counts of this clonotype. V usage is TRBV18 and J usage is TRBJ2-3, with D perhaps TRBD1 or TRBD2 (5 bases each). V gave up 6 bases and J gave up 2 bases, with 15 bases separating them. Germline CDR1 reads KGHSH; CDR2 reads LQKENI. The CDR3 is made up of 15 amino acids. CDR3 nucleotide sequence: TGTGCCAGCTCGTCGACAGCGGCGTACACAGATACGCAGTATTTT. Translating it yields CASSSTAAYTDTQYF.

The rearrangement links TRBV11-2 to TRBJ2-7; TRBD2 aligns across 10 bases. The CDR3 has 17 amino acids. Germline trimming cut 1 base from V and 2 bases from J; bases unmatched to any gene: 8. CDR1 is SGHAT and CDR2 is FQNNGV in the germline V gene. CDR3 sequence: CASSLGDGLAVAYEQYF. The CDR3 bases are TGTGCCAGCAGCTTAGGGGACGGACTAGCGGTGGCCTACGAGCAGTACTTC.

This clonotype was seen ten or more times. This sequence joins TRBV20-1 and TRBJ2-3; D is perhaps TRBD1 or TRBD2 (5 bases each). V was trimmed by 4 bases and J by 2 bases, leaving 16 bases between them. Germline V gene lookup returns CDR1 DFQATT and CDR2 SNEGSKA (reference sequence). This CDR3 contains 15 residues. The DNA of the CDR3 is TGCAGTGCTATCCGGGACCCAGAAGACACAGATACGCAGTATTTT. This sequence encodes CSAIRDPEDTDTQYF.

This clonotype showed up many times. The chain recombines TRBV20-1 with TRBJ2-7; D remains ambiguous. Trimming cost V 3 bases and J 2 bases, with 8 bases left between them. CDR3 length: 12 residues. Germline assignment: CDR1 DFQATT and CDR2 SNEGSKA (reference sequence). The CDR3 here is CSASFDTYEQYF. In DNA, the CDR3 is TGCAGTGCTAGTTTCGATACCTACGAGCAGTACTTC.

This clonotype has a count of ten or more. The rearrangement uses TRBV10-3 and TRBJ2-3; no firm D call. The ends were cut back, 7 bases at V and 0 bases at J, with 8 bases in the middle. Per germline, CDR1 ENHRY and CDR2 SYGVKD. This CDR3 is built from 13 residues. This CDR3 is CAIMAGSTDTQYF. In nucleotides, the CDR3 is TGTGCCATCATGGCAGGTAGCACAGATACGCAGTATTTT.

This clonotype was counted at least ten times. The V gene is TRBV3-1, the J gene TRBJ2-5, with D uncertain. The CDR3 is made up of 18 amino acids. V was shortened by 0 bases and J by 1 base, with 18 bases between the two germline ends. Germline lookup yields CDR1 LGHDT and CDR2 YNNKEL (reference sequence). CDR3 in amino acids: CASSQEVIVEQIQETQYF. Written as DNA, the CDR3 is TGTGCCAGCAGCCAAGAGGTGATAGTTGAACAAATCCAAGAGACCCAGTACTTC.

Here the CDR3 reads CATSLHGTGLPGNTIYF. CDR3 coding DNA: TGTGCCACCAGCCTCCACGGGACAGGGCTTCCTGGAAACACCATATATTTT. V and J are TRBV15 and TRBJ1-3, with 9 bases identical to TRBD1. Germline V CDR1 and CDR2: LNHNV, YYDKDF (reference sequence). The CDR3 extends over 17 amino acids. V shed 5 bases, J shed 2 bases, and the junction held 10 bases outside the gene matches. Combining the CDR3 with reference TRBV15 and TRBJ1-3 gives the whole variable domain DAMVIQNPRYQVTQFGKPVTLSCSQTLNHNVMYWYQQKSSQAPKLLFHYYDKDFNNEADTPDNFQSRRPNTSFCFLDIRSPGLGDTAMYLCATSLHGTGLPGNTIYFGEGSWLTVV.

This clonotype was detected ten times or more. This chain connects TRBV2 to TRBJ2-1; maybe TRBD1 (5 bases). This CDR3 spans 14 amino acids. V lost 6 bases and J 4 bases, leaving 13 bases between the germline ends. Germline V gene sequence: CDR1 SNHLY, CDR2 FYNNEI. CDR3 DNA: TGTGCCAGCAGAGACAGAATCCTTTACAATGAGCAGTTCTTC. Its translation is CASRDRILYNEQFF.